These 13 T cell receptor beta chains share one sample of origin, sequenced in a study of early T cells in non-severe SARS-CoV-2 infection. MiXCR, applied by TCRdb to the 5' RACE reads, yields one record per CDR3 protein. This sample has tens of thousands of distinct CDR3 sequences, with 5% to 6% found just once. The specimen comprised whole blood, sampled at baseline. The receptors were gathered from an adult who was a healthcare worker with PCR-confirmed SARS-CoV-2 infection or an uninfected control (not recorded which).

This clonotype was observed a few times. The V call is TRBV12-3 or TRBV12-4, the J call TRBJ2-1; D unresolved. The CDR3 is 12 residues long. Trimming shortened V by 6 bases and J by 9 bases, and 12 bases separated the two germline ends. The CDR3 DNA sequence: TGTGCCAGCAGATTGGCGACTCTTGAGCAGTTCTTC. Residues: CASRLATLEQFF.

In its sample, this clonotype was seen many times. V usage is TRBV5-4 and J usage is TRBJ1-5; D is unresolved. The germline V gene has CDR1 SGHNT and CDR2 YYREEE (reference sequence). This CDR3 has 13 residues. Trimming pared 0 bases from V and 7 bases from J, leaving 8 bases between. In nucleotides, the CDR3 is TGTGCCAGCAGCTTGGGGCTACGCCAGCCCCAGCATTTT. Translated, it gives CASSLGLRQPQHF.

The CDR3 reads CASSQSRRQTYNEQFF. The CDR3 DNA reads as TGTGCCAGCAGCCAATCCCGAAGACAAACCTACAATGAGCAGTTCTTC. The chain joins TRBV3-1 to TRBJ2-1, with D hard to call. Per germline, CDR1 LGHDT and CDR2 YNNKEL (reference sequence). This CDR3 spans 16 amino acids. V was clipped by 2 bases and J by 2 bases, with 13 bases between them.

This clonotype was observed many times. The chain carries TRBV7-8 and TRBJ1-1; 9 bases are shared with TRBD1. Germline values: CDR1 SGHVS, CDR2 FQNEAQ. Trimming at V came to 5 bases and at J to 10 bases, leaving 26 bases not matched to a gene. The CDR3 has 19 residues. As DNA, the CDR3 is TGTGCCAGCAGCGGAGGGACAGGGTGGAATGGATACGCAGATTTGGGAGCTTTCTTT. This gives the protein CASSGGTGWNGYADLGAFF.

This clonotype was found many times. The chain employs TRBV30 and TRBJ1-1, with D possibly TRBD1 on 6 matching bases. Trimming took off 3 bases at V and 4 bases at J, with 12 bases between the two ends. The CDR3 is 13 residues long. Germline V gene data show CDR1 as GTSNPN and CDR2 as SVGIG (reference sequence). The CDR3 nucleotides are TGTGCCTGGAGCCCGGGGGGGCTCACTGAAGCTTTCTTT. This encodes CAWSPGGLTEAFF.

There are many counts of this clonotype. The V call is TRBV9, the J call TRBJ2-6; TRBD1 matches 8 bases. The CDR3 totals 18 residues. Looked up from germline, CDR1 is SGDLS and CDR2 is YYNGEE. With 3 bases clipped from V and 4 bases from J, the junction kept 12 bases outside the gene matches. CDR3 sequence: CASSARDRQVSGANVLTF. The CDR3 bases are TGTGCCAGCAGCGCTCGGGACAGGCAAGTCTCGGGGGCCAACGTCCTGACTTTC.

This clonotype was counted only a few times. This chain connects TRBV5-5 to TRBJ1-2; D unclear. The CDR3 runs to 11 residues. V was trimmed by 1 base and J by 8 bases, leaving 6 bases between them. Germline values: CDR1 SGHKS, CDR2 YYEKEE (reference sequence). The CDR3 DNA reads as TGTGCCAGCAGCTTGTTGGGCGGCTACACCTTC. It is translated as CASSLLGGYTF.

This clonotype was counted ten times or more. The chain carries TRBV9 and TRBJ1-3; D uncertain. Germline V gene sequence: CDR1 SGDLS, CDR2 YYNGEE. The V gene lost 0 bases and the J gene lost 2 bases, with 15 bases spanning the gap. The length of the CDR3 is 17 residues. The CDR3 protein is CASSVGTAMVTGNTIYF. The CDR3 DNA is TGTGCCAGCAGCGTAGGGACCGCCATGGTAACTGGAAACACCATATATTTT. The full variable domain, its missing parts supplied by reference TRBV9 and TRBJ1-3, is DSGVTQTPKHLITATGQRVTLRCSPRSGDLSVYWYQQSLDQGLQFLIQYYNGEERAKGNILERFSAQQFPDLHSELNLSSLELGDSALYFCASSVGTAMVTGNTIYFGEGSWLTVV.

This clonotype was counted many times. The J gene is TRBJ2-1, the V gene TRBV7-9; 9 bases are a match to TRBD2. Germline loops: CDR1 SEHNR, CDR2 FQNEAQ (reference sequence). CDR3 size: 13 residues. The V gene end was trimmed by 3 bases and the J gene end by 6 bases; junction bases not matched to a gene: 0. In DNA, the CDR3 is TGTGCCAGCAGCTTGGGACTAGCCAATGAGCAGTTCTTC. Protein: CASSLGLANEQFF.

This clonotype was counted many times. This rearrangement joins TRBV27 to TRBJ1-4; D unclear. V was trimmed by 8 bases and J by 2 bases, leaving 15 bases between them. The germline gives CDR1 MNHEY, CDR2 SMNVEV (reference sequence). The CDR3 has 15 residues. The CDR3 region is CASGARARTNEKLFF. DNA of the CDR3: TGTGCCAGCGGAGCACGGGCGCGGACTAATGAAAAACTGTTTTTT. The full variable domain, with the rest looked up from reference TRBV27 and TRBJ1-4, is EAQVTQNPRYLITVTGKKLTVTCSQNMNHEYMSWYRQDPGLGLRQIYYSMNVEVTDKGDVPEGYKVSRKEKRNFPLILESPSPNQTSLYFCASGARARTNEKLFFGSGTQLSVL.

The rearrangement uses TRBV25-1 and TRBJ1-6, with a possible D match to TRBD1 (5 bases). Germline CDR1 MGHDK, CDR2 SYGVNS. The CDR3 has 13 residues. Trimming cost V 4 bases and J 5 bases, with 6 bases left between them. The CDR3 nucleotides are TGTGCCAGCAGTGGACAGAATAATTCACCCCTCCACTTT. Its protein product is CASSGQNNSPLHF.

This clonotype was picked up many times. The gene calls are TRBV20-1 and TRBJ1-1, with a weak D call TRBD1 (6 bases). Germline V gene data show CDR1 as DFQATT and CDR2 as SNEGSKA (reference sequence). Trimming cost V 1 base and J 1 base, with 10 bases left between them. This CDR3 is built from 14 residues. The CDR3 DNA reads as TGCAGTGCTAGAGTAAGGACAGCGAACACTGAAGCTTTCTTT. Amino acid sequence: CSARVRTANTEAFF.

This clonotype was seen many times. This chain connects TRBV10-1 to TRBJ1-1; no clear D gene. V was clipped by 1 base and J by 3 bases, with 6 bases between them. Germline V gene lookup returns CDR1 WNHNN and CDR2 SYGVQD (reference sequence). The CDR3 spans 13 residues. The CDR3 loop reads CASSELKYTEAFF. Here the CDR3 DNA reads TGCGCCAGCAGTGAGTTAAAATACACTGAAGCTTTCTTT.